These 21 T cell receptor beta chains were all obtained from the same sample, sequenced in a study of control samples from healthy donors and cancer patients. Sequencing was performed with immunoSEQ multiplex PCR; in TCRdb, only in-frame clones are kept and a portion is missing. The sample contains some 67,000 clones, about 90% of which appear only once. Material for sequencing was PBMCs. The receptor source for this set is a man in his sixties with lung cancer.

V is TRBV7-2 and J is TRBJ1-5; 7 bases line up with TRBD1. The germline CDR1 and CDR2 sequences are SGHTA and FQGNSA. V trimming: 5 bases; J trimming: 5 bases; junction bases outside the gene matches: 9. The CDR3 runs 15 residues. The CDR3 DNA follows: TGTGCCAGCAGCCTACAAACAGGGACAGATCAGCCCCAGCATTTT. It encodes CASSLQTGTDQPQHF.

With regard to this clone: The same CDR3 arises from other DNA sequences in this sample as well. This CDR3 is CASSSGPYNSPLHF. CDR3 nucleotides: TGTGCCAGCAGTTCGGGACCTTATAATTCACCCCTCCACTTT. The V gene is TRBV6-5, the J gene TRBJ1-6; possibly TRBD1 for D (5 bases). The V and J ends lost 4 bases and 4 bases respectively, with 8 bases between them. The CDR3 contains 14 residues. Germline V lookup: CDR1 MNHEY, CDR2 SVGAGI.

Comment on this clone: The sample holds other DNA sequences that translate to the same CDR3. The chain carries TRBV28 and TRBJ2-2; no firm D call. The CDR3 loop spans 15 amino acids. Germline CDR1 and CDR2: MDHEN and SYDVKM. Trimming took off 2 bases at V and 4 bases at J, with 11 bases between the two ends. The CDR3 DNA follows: TGTGCCAGCAGTTTAACGGTGCCGGGCACCGGGGAGCTGTTTTTT. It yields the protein CASSLTVPGTGELFF. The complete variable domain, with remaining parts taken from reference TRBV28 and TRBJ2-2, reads DVKVTQSSRYLVKRTGEKVFLECVQDMDHENMFWYRQDPGLGLRLIYFSYDVKMKEKGDIPEGYSVSREKKERFSLILESASTNQTSMYLCASSLTVPGTGELFFGEGSRLTVL.

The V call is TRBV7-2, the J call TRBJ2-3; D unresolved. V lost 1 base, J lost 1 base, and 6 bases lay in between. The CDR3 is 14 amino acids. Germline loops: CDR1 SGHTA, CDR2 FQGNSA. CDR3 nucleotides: TGTGCCAGCAGCTTAGTTGGCGGCACAGATACGCAGTATTTT. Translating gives CASSLVGGTDTQYF.

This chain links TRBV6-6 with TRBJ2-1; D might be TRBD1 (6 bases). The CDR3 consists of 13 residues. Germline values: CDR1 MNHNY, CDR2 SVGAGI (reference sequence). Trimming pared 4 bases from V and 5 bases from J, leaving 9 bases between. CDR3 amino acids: CASSLGQHNEQFF. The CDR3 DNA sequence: TGTGCCAGCAGTTTAGGACAGCACAATGAGCAGTTCTTC.

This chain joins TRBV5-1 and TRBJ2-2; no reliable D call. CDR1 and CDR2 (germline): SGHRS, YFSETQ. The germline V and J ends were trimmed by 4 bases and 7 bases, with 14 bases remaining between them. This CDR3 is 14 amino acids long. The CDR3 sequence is CASSRARSSGELFF. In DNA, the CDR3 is TGCGCCAGCAGCCGCGCGAGGTCTAGCGGGGAGCTGTTTTTT.

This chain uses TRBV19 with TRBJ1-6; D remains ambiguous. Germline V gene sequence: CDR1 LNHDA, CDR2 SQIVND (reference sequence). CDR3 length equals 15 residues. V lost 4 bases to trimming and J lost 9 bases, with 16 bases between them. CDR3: CASSNALGVGSPLHF. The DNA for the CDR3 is TGTGCCAGTAGTAACGCACTGGGAGTTGGTTCACCCCTCCACTTT.

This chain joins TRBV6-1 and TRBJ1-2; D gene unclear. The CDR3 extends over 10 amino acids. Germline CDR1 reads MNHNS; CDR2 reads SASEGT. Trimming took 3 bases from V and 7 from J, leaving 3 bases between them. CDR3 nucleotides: TGTGCCAGCAGTGATAGTGGCTACACCTTC. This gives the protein CASSDSGYTF.

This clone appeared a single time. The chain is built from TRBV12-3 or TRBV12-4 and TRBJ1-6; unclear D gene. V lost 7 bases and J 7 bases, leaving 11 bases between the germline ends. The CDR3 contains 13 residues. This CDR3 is CASILTGNSPLHF. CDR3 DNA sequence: TGTGCCAGCATCCTAACGGGCAATTCACCCCTCCACTTT.

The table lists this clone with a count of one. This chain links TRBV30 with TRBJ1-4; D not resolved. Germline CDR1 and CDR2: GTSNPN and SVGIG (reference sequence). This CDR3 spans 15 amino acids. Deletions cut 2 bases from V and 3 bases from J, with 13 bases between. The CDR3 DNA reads TGTGCCTGGAGTCACCCTGGATGGTCTAATGAAAAACTGTTTTTT. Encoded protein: CAWSHPGWSNEKLFF. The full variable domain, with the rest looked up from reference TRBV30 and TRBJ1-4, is SQTIHQWPATLVQPVGSPLSLECTVEGTSNPNLYWYRQAAGRGLQLLFYSVGIGQISSEVPQNLSASRPQDRQFILSSKKLLLSDSGFYLCAWSHPGWSNEKLFFGSGTQLSVL.

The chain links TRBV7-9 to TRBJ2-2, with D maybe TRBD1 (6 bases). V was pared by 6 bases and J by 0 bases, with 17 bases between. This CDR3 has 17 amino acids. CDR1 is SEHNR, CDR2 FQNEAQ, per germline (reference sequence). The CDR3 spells CASRIYRDIANTGELFF. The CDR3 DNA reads TGTGCCAGCAGAATTTACAGGGACATAGCGAACACCGGGGAGCTGTTTTTT.

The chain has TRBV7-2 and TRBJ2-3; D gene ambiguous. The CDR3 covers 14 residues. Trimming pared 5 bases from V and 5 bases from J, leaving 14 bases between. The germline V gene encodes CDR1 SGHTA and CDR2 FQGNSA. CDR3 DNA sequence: TGTGCCAGCAGCCACGGTGGCCAGGAAGATACGCAGTATTTT. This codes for CASSHGGQEDTQYF. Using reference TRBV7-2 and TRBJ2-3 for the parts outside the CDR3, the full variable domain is GAGVSQSPSNKVTEKGKDVELRCDPISGHTALYWYRQSLGQGLEFLIYFQGNSAPDKSGLPSDRFSAERTGGSVSTLTIQRTQQEDSAVYLCASSHGGQEDTQYFGPGTRLTVL.

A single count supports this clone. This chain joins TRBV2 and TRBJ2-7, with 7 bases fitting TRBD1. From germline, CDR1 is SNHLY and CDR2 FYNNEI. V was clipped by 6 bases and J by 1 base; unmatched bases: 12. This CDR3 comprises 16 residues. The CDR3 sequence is CASRAQGQLLSYEQYF. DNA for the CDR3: TGTGCCAGCAGGGCCCAGGGACAGCTTTTATCCTACGAGCAGTACTTC.

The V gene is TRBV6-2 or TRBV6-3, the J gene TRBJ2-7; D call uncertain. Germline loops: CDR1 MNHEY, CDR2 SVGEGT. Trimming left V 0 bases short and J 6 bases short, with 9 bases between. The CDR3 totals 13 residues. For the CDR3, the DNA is TGTGCCAGCAGTTACTCCCCGGTCTTCGAGCAGTACGTC. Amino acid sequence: CASSYSPVFEQYV.

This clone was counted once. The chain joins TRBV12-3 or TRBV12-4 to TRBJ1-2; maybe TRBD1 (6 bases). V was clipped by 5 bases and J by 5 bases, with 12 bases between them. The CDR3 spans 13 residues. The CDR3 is CASSQGSTYGYTF. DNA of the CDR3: TGTGCCAGCAGTCAGGGGAGTACGTATGGCTACACCTTC.

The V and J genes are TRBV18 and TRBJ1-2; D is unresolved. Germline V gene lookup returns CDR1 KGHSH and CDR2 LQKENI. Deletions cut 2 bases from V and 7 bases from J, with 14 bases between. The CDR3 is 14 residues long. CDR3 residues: CASSPVSFSGGYTF. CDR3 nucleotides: TGTGCCAGCTCACCAGTCTCGTTTTCGGGTGGCTACACCTTC.

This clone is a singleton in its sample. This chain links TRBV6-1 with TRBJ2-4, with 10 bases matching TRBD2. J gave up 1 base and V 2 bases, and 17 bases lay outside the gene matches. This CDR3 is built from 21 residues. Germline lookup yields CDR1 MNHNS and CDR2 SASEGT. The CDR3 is CASSEMAAASGGQRAKNIQYF. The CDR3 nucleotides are TGTGCCAGCAGTGAAATGGCTGCGGCTAGCGGGGGCCAACGGGCCAAAAACATTCAGTACTTC.

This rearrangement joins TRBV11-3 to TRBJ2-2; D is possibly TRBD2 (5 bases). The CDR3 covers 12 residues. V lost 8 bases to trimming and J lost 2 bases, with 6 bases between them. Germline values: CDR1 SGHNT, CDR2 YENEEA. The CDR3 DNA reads TGTGCCAGCGAGGGAAACACCGGGGAGCTGTTTTTT. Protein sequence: CASEGNTGELFF.

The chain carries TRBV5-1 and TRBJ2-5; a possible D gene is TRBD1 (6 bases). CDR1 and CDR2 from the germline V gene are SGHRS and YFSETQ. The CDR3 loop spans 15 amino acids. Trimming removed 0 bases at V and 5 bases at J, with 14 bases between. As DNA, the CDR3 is TGCGCCAGCAGCTTGGGGACAGTCAAGGGGGAGACCCAGTACTTC. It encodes CASSLGTVKGETQYF.

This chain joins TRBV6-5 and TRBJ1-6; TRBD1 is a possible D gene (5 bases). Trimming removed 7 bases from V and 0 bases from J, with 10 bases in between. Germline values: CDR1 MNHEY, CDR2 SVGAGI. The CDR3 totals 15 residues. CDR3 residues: CASKPGSSYNSPLHF. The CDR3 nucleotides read TGTGCCAGCAAACCAGGGAGCTCCTATAATTCACCCCTCCACTTT.

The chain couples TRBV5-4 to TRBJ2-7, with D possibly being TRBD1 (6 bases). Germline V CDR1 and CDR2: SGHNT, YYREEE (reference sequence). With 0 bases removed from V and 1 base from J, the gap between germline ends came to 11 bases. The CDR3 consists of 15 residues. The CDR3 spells CASSLGGGISYEQYF. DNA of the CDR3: TGTGCCAGCAGCTTGGGAGGGGGAATTTCCTACGAGCAGTACTTC.